The T cell receptor beta chain described here comes from a study of blood T cell repertoires in COVID-19. The method was immunoSEQ multiplex PCR; TCRdb's version includes in-frame clones alone and lacks a portion of them. The repertoire holds about 360,000 clones, with around 88% as singletons. This CDR3 region has 14 residues. Germline CDR1 reads LNHDA; CDR2 reads SQIVND (reference sequence). The ends were cut back, 6 bases at V and 0 bases at J, with 8 bases in the middle. Sample: peripheral blood. This sequence was found in an older woman with COVID-19, enrolled during active disease. V and J are TRBV19 and TRBJ2-2; D possibly corresponds to TRBD2 (6 bases). The CDR3 here is CASRGGANTGELFF. The CDR3 bases are TGTGCCAGTAGGGGAGGCGCGAACACCGGGGAGCTGTTTTTT. The whole variable domain, remainder taken from reference TRBV19 and TRBJ2-2, is DGGITQSPKYLFRKEGQNVTLSCEQNLNHDAMYWYRQDPGQGLRLIYYSQIVNDFQKGDIAEGYSVSREKKESFPLTVTSAQKNPTAFYLCASRGGANTGELFFGEGSRLTVL.